This T cell receptor beta chain was captured in a study of CD8 T cells in Susac syndrome. The germline gives CDR1 KGHSH, CDR2 LQKENI. The CDR3 is made up of 14 amino acids. V gave up 4 bases and J gave up 2 bases, with 12 bases separating them. RNA in amounts of about 0.45 to 1 ug was reverse transcribed with random hexamers. TCR beta CDR3 was amplified by immunoSEQ multiplex PCR. This amplification extended across 54 Vbeta and 13 Jbeta segments. TCRdb independently ran MiXCR on the immunoSEQ multiplex PCR reads; one entry per CDR3 protein. The table has about 140,000 distinct CDR3 sequences, approximately 93% seen once; the top ten hold approximately 0.27%. The sequenced target, TCR beta, came from blood CD8+ and CD4+ T cells. Controls matched for age and sex were healthy donors.

Sequenced: CD8+ T cells from PBMCs. The chain links TRBV18 to TRBJ2-7; D might be TRBD1 (5 bases). The origin of this receptor is a human donor in good health. The CDR3 DNA sequence: TGTGCCAGCTCACGAGCAGAAGGGGCCTACGAGCAGTACTTC. Translating gives CASSRAEGAYEQYF.